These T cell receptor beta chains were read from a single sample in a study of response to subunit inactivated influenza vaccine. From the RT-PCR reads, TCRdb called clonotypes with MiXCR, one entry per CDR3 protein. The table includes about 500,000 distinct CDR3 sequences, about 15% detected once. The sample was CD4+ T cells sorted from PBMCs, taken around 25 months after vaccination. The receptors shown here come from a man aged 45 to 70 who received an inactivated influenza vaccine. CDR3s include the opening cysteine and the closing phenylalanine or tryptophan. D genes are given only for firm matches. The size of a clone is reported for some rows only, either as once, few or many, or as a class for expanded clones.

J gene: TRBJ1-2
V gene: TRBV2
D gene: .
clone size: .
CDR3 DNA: TGTGCCAGCAGTGAAGACAGTCTCTATGGCTACACCTTC
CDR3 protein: CASSEDSLYGYTF

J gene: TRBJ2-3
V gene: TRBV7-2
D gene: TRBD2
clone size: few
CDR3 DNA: TGTGCCAGCAGCTTAACGGGACTAGGATCGGATACGCAGTATTTT
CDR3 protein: CASSLTGLGSDTQYF

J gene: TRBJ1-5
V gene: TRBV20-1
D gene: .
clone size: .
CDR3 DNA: TGCAGTGCTAGAGTAAGGGGTTTGCGCAATCAGCCCCAGCATTTT
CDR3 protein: CSARVRGLRNQPQHF

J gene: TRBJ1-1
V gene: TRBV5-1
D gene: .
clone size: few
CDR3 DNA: TGCGCCAGCAGCCCGATACAGGGTTTAGGGAACACTGAAGCTTTCTTT
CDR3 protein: CASSPIQGLGNTEAFF

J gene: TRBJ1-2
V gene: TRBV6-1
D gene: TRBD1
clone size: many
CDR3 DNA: TGTGCCAGCTTCGAACGGGACAGGGGTTCTAACTATGGCTACACCTTC
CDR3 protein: CASFERDRGSNYGYTF

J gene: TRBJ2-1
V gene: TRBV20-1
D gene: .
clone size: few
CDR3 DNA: TGCAGTGCTAGCCCGGACAGTAGAGGGAATGAGCAGTTCTTC
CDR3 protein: CSASPDSRGNEQFF

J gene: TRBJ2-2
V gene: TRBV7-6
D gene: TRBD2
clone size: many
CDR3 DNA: TGTGCCAGCAGCCTTAAAGGCGGGAGCGGGCACAAACAGAACACCGGGGAGCTGTTTTTT
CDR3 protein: CASSLKGGSGHKQNTGELFF

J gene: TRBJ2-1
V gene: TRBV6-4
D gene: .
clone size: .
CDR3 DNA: TGTGCCAGCAGTCCGGACTACTTCTACAATGAGCAGTTCTTC
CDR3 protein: CASSPDYFYNEQFF

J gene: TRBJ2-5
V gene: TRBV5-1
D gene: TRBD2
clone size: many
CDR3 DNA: TGCGCCAGCCAGCGGGGGAAGCAAGAGACCCAGTACTTC
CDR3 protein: CASQRGKQETQYF

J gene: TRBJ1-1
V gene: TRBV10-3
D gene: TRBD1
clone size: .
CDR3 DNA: TGTGCCATCAGGGACAGGGTGGAAACTGAAGCTTTCTTT
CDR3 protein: CAIRDRVETEAFF

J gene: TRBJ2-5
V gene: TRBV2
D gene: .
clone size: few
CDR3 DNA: TGTGCCAGCGGACAGTGGGGCGGGGTTGGAGAGACCCAGTACTTC
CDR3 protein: CASGQWGGVGETQYF

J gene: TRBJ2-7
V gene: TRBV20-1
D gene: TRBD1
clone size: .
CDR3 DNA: TGCAGTGCCGTCCTTCCAGGGGGCACCTACGAGCAGTACTTC
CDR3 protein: CSAVLPGGTYEQYF

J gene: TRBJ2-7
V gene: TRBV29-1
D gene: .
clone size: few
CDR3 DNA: TGCAGCGTGCGGAGAGCCCACGAGCAGTACTTC
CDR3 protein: CSVRRAHEQYF

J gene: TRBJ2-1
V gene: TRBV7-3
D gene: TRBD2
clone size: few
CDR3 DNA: TGTGCCAGCAGATTAACCCGGCTAGCGGGGGTACGCCGAAGCTCCTACAATGAGCAGTTCTTC
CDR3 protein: CASRLTRLAGVRRSSYNEQFF

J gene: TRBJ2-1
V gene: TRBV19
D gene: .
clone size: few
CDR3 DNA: TGTGCCAGTAGCCCCCTCCCTCAGGGTGAGCAGTTCTTC
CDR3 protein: CASSPLPQGEQFF

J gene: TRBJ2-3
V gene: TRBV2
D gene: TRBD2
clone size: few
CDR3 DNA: TGTGCCAGCAGTGAAGGACATGACTCGAGGACTAGCGGGAGCACAGATACGCAGTATTTT
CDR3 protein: CASSEGHDSRTSGSTDTQYF

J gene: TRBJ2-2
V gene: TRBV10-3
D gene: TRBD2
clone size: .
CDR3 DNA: TGTGCCATCAGTGAGTCGCTAGCGGACGGGGAGCTGTTTTTT
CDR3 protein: CAISESLADGELFF

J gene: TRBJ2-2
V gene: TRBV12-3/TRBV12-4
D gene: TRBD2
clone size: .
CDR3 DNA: TGTGCCAGCAGTCCCGGACTAGCCCAAAGCACCGGGGAGCTGTTTTTT
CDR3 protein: CASSPGLAQSTGELFF

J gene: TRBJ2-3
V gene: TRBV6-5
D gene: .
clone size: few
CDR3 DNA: TGTGCCAGCAGTTACTCGCCGCTTAGCACAGATACGCAGTATTTT
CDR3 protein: CASSYSPLSTDTQYF

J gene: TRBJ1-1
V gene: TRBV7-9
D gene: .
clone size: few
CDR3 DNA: TGTGCCAGCAAGCATGGGGGCGTCAGCATGAACACTGAAGCTTTCTTT
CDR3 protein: CASKHGGVSMNTEAFF

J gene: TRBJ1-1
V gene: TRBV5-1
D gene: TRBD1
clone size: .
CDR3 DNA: TGCGCCAGCAGCTCTGAGGGGGCCACTGAAGCTTTCTTT
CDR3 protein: CASSSEGATEAFF

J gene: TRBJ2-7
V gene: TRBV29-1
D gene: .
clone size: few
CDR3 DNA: TGCAGCGTTGGTGAGTCCTACGAGCAGTACTTC
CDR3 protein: CSVGESYEQYF

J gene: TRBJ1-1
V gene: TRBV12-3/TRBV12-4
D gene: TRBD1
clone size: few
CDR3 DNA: TGTGCCAGCAGGCAGGCGACACAGGGGGCGGATGAAGCTTTCTTT
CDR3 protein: CASRQATQGADEAFF

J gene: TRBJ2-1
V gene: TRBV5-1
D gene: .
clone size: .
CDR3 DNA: TGCGCCAGCAGCTTTTTCAGGGTGGGCAATGAGCAGTTCTTC
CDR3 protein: CASSFFRVGNEQFF

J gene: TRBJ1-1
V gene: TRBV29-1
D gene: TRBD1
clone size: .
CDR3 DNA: TGCAGCGTTGGACAGGGTGACACTGAAGCTTTCTTT
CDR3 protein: CSVGQGDTEAFF

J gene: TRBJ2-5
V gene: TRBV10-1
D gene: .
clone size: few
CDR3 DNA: TGCGCCAGCAGCGCAGGGGAAGAGACCCAGTACTTC
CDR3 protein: CASSAGEETQYF

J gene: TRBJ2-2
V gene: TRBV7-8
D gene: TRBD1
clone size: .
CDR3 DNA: TGTGCCAGCAGCTCCCCTCCCGGGACAGGGGATTCCGGGTCCGGGGAGCTGTTTTTT
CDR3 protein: CASSSPPGTGDSGSGELFF

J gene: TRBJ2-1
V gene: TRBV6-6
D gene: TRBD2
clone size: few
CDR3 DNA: TGTGCCAGCAGGTCCTTCGAGGGAGGGGAGCAGTTCTTC
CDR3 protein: CASRSFEGGEQFF

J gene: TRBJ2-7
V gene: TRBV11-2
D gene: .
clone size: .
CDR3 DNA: TGTGCCAGCAGCTCCACCCAAGGGCAGCTATACGAGCAGTACTTC
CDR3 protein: CASSSTQGQLYEQYF

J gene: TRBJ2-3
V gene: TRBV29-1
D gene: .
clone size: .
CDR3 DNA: TGCAGCGTTGCCCGCGGGGAGGCAGATACGCAGTATTTT
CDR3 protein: CSVARGEADTQYF

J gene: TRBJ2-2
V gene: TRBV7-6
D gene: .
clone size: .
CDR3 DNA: TGTGCCAGCAGCCCTATGGGGGAGCGGGCTACCGGGGAGCTGTTTTTT
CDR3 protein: CASSPMGERATGELFF

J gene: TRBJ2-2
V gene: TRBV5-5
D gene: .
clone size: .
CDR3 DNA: TGTGCCAGCAGCTTGGTCTTGCGTCCTCGAGGAGTCACCGGGGAGCTGTTTTTT
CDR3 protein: CASSLVLRPRGVTGELFF

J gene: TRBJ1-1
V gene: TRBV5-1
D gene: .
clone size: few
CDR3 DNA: TGCGCCAGCAGCTTGGCCACGGGGAAGTGGAACACTGAAGCTTTCTTT
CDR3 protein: CASSLATGKWNTEAFF

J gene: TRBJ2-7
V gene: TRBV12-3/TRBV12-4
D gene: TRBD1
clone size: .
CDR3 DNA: TGTGCCAGCAGTTGGCAGGACAGGGTAGGAGAGCAGTACTTC
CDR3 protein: CASSWQDRVGEQYF

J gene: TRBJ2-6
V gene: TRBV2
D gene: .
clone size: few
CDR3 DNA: TGTGCCAGCAGTACAGGGTATGGGGCCAACGTCCTGACTTTC
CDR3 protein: CASSTGYGANVLTF

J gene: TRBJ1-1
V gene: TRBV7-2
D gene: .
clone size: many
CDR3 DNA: TGTGCCAGCAGCCGGACGGGGACTGAAGCTTTCTTT
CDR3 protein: CASSRTGTEAFF

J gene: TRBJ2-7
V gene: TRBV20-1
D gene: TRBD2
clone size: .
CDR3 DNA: TGCAGTGCTAGACGTACTAGCGGGGGCCCGATACCGAACTACGAGCAGTACTTC
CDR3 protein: CSARRTSGGPIPNYEQYF

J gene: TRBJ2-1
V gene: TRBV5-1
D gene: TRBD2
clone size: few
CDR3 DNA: TGCGCCAGCAGCTTGGCCGGGACTAGCGGGGGGTACAATGAGCAGTTCTTC
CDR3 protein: CASSLAGTSGGYNEQFF

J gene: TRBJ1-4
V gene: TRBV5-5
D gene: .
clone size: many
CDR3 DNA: TGTGCCAGCAGCTCAGAGTATGAAAAACTGTTTTTT
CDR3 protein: CASSSEYEKLFF

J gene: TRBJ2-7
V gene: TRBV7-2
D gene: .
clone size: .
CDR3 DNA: TGTGCCAGCAGACGGGACTCCTGGGATCTCTACGAGCAGTACTTC
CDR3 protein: CASRRDSWDLYEQYF

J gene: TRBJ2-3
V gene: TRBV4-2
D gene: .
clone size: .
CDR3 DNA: TGTGCCAGCAGCCAAGATTTCGATACGCAGTATTTT
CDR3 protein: CASSQDFDTQYF

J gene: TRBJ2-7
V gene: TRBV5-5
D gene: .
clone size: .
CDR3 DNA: TGTGCCAGCAGCTTGGACCCGGGACGAAGCTACGAGCAGTACTTC
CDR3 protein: CASSLDPGRSYEQYF

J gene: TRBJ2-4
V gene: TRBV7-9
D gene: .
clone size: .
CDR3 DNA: TGTGCCAGCAGCTCGACATGGGGTTCCAAAAACATTCAGTACTTC
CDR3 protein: CASSSTWGSKNIQYF

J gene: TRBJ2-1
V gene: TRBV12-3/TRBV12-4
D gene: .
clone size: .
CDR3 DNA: TGTGCCAGCAGTTTAGCAAGGGAGGTGCAGTTCTTC
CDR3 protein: CASSLAREVQFF

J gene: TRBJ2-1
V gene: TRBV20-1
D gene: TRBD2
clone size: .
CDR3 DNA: TGCAGTGCTCCCGGGAAGGCTAGCGGGAGTCGCGATGAGCAGTTCTTC
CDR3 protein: CSAPGKASGSRDEQFF

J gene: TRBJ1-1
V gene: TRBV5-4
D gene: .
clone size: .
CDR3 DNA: TGTGCCTGCAGCTTGGGGCAGGCTAAGGGGACTGAAGCTTTCTTT
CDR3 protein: CACSLGQAKGTEAFF

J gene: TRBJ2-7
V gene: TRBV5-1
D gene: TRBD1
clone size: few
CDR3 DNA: TGCGCCAGCAGCTTGGGGGGGACAGGCTTCTCCTACGAGCAGTACTTC
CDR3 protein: CASSLGGTGFSYEQYF

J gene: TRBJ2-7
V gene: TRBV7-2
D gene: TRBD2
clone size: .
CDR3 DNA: TGTGCCAGCAGCTTAGATGCGGGGGGGCTTTACGAGCAGTACTTC
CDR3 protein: CASSLDAGGLYEQYF

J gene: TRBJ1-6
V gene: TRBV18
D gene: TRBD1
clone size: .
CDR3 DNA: TGTGCCAGCTCACCCGGACAGGCTAAAAATTCACCCCTCCACTTT
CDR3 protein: CASSPGQAKNSPLHF

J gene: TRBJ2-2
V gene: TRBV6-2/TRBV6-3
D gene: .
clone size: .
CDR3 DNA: TGTGCCAGCAGGATGGGGATTGACACCGGGGAGCTGTTTTTT
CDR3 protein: CASRMGIDTGELFF

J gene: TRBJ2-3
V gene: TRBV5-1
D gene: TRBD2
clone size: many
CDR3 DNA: TGTGCCAGCAGCTTGGGCGGGGGGAGCACAGATACGCAGTATTTT
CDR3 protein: CASSLGGGSTDTQYF

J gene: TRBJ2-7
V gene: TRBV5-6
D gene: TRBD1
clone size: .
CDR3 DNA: TGTGCCAGCAGCACCCCGGACAGGGGGAGGCAGTACTTC
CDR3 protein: CASSTPDRGRQYF

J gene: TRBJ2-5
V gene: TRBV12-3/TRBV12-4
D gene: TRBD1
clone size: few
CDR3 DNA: TGTGCCAGCAGTTTTGGACAGGGGATTGTAGAGACCCAGTACTTC
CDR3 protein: CASSFGQGIVETQYF

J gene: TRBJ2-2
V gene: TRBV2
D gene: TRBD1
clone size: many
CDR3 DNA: TGTGCCAGCATGGGTCAGGGGGCGAACACCGGGGAGCTGTTTTTT
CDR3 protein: CASMGQGANTGELFF

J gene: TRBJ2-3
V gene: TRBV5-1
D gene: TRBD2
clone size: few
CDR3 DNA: TGCGCCAGCAGCCTAACCGGGACTAGCGGGAGGACTTACACAGATACGCAGTATTTT
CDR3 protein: CASSLTGTSGRTYTDTQYF

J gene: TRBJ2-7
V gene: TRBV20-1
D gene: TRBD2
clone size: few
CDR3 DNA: TGCAGTGCTAGAGATCTCGGTAGCGGGGGGGCCTACGAGCAGTACTTC
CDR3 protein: CSARDLGSGGAYEQYF

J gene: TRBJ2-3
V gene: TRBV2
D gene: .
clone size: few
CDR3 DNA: TGTGCCACAGAAGTTAGAAGCACAGATACGCAGTATTTT
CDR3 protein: CATEVRSTDTQYF

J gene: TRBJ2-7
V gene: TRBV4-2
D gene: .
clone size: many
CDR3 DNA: TGTGCCAGCAGCCAAGGATACGGAAGGAGCGGCGAGCAGTACTTC
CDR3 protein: CASSQGYGRSGEQYF